The 19 T cell receptor beta chains below come from one sample, sequenced in a study of cytomegalovirus exposure and HLA in healthy donors. PCR used 60 Vbeta primers and 13 Jbeta primers. The assay was immunoSEQ multiplex PCR, and TCRdb's table has in-frame clones only and misses some. The table lists 180,000 or so clones, about 80% of them singletons, with 1.4% in the top ten. Sequencing input: PBMCs. All receptors come from a man between 18 and 29 years old in good health and CMV-seronegative.

V gene TRBV7-2 combines with J gene TRBJ2-1; D may be TRBD2 (5 bases). Between the trimmed V and J ends, which lost 0 bases and 7 bases, there was a span of 7 bases. CDR1 and CDR2 from the germline V gene are SGHTA and FQGNSA. The CDR3 length is 13 residues. The CDR3 spells CASSLAWENEQFF. In DNA, the CDR3 is TGTGCCAGCAGCTTAGCGTGGGAGAATGAGCAGTTCTTC.

The V gene is TRBV7-2, the J gene TRBJ1-2; no clear D. The ends were cut back, 5 bases at V and 1 base at J, with 5 bases in the middle. The germline CDR1 and CDR2 sequences are SGHTA and FQGNSA. The CDR3 covers 12 residues. CDR3 protein: CASSPSNYGYTF. The CDR3 coding sequence is TGTGCCAGCAGCCCCAGTAACTATGGCTACACCTTC.

This clone was counted only a few times. V gene TRBV19 combines with J gene TRBJ1-5; D gene unclear. The CDR3 loop spans 13 amino acids. Trimming removed 3 bases from V and 5 bases from J, with 8 bases in between. Germline values: CDR1 LNHDA, CDR2 SQIVND (reference sequence). CDR3 nucleotide sequence: TGTGCCAGTAGTATTTTTGTATATCAGCCCCAGCATTTT. This gives the protein CASSIFVYQPQHF.

The CDR3 sequence: CASSIPRGARGYGYTF. In nucleotides, the CDR3 is TGTGCCAGTAGTATCCCCAGGGGGGCGCGCGGCTATGGCTACACCTTC. The chain uses TRBV19 and TRBJ1-2; 7 bases line up with TRBD1. This CDR3 is 16 amino acids long. CDR1 is LNHDA, CDR2 SQIVND, per germline (reference sequence). J lost 4 bases, V lost 3 bases, and 11 bases had no gene match.

The J gene is TRBJ2-7, the V gene TRBV7-2, with D unresolved. Germline values: CDR1 SGHTA, CDR2 FQGNSA. The CDR3 has 13 residues. The germline V and J ends were trimmed by 3 bases and 5 bases, with 11 bases remaining between them. The CDR3, as DNA: TGTGCCAGCAGCTTGAAAAGGAGTCACGAGCAGTACTTC. The encoded protein is CASSLKRSHEQYF.

V gene TRBV7-2 combines with J gene TRBJ2-7; 7 nucleotides match TRBD2. V lost 1 base, J lost 2 bases, and 8 bases stayed unmatched. The CDR3 contains 16 residues. The V gene's germline CDR1 is SGHTA and CDR2 FQGNSA. The CDR3 DNA reads as TGTGCCAGCAGCTTAGGATGGGGCGGGGGACCCTACGAGCAGTACTTC. Residues: CASSLGWGGGPYEQYF.

This rearrangement joins TRBV7-9 to TRBJ1-2; the D gene is possibly TRBD1 (6 bases). In germline, CDR1 is SEHNR, CDR2 FQNEAQ (reference sequence). The CDR3 loop spans 14 amino acids. Trimming shortened V by 7 bases and J by 8 bases, and 20 bases separated the two germline ends. The DNA for the CDR3 is TGTGCCAGCAACACGCTAGGGACAAGCTCCGGCTACACCTTC. Translating gives CASNTLGTSSGYTF.

V is TRBV18 and J is TRBJ2-6; 8 positions agree with TRBD1. The V segment lost 2 bases and the J segment 0 bases; nucleotides outside the gene matches: 3. Germline CDR1 reads KGHSH; CDR2 reads LQKENI. This CDR3 region has 17 residues. The CDR3 is CASSPWTGSSGANVLTF. In DNA form, the CDR3 reads TGTGCCAGCTCACCATGGACAGGGTCCTCTGGGGCCAACGTCCTGACTTTC.

The CDR3 here is CASSSRTGAPSYEQYF. The DNA of the CDR3 is TGCGCCAGCAGCTCAAGGACAGGGGCCCCCTCCTACGAGCAGTACTTC. The rearrangement uses TRBV5-1 and TRBJ2-7, with TRBD1 matching over 9 bases. CDR1 and CDR2 (germline): SGHRS, YFSETQ. V lost 3 bases, J lost 0 bases, and 7 bases stayed unmatched. The CDR3 consists of 16 residues.

This rearrangement joins TRBV7-2 to TRBJ2-7; D gene ambiguous. The germline V gene encodes CDR1 SGHTA and CDR2 FQGNSA. The CDR3 spans 13 residues. V gave up 3 bases and J gave up 6 bases, with 12 bases separating them. CDR3 nucleotides: TGTGCCAGCAGCTTGGGTGGGCTTCGCGAGCAGTACTTC. Amino acid sequence: CASSLGGLREQYF.

This chain joins TRBV10-3 and TRBJ1-1, with no clear D. Deletions cut 5 bases from V and 0 bases from J, with 16 bases between. CDR1 and CDR2 (germline): ENHRY, SYGVKD. CDR3 size: 16 residues. This CDR3 is CAISSPHRNMNTEAFF. As DNA, the CDR3 is TGTGCCATCAGTTCCCCCCACAGAAACATGAACACTGAAGCTTTCTTT.

This clone has only a few counts. The gene calls are TRBV4-3 and TRBJ2-1, with TRBD2 as a possible D gene (6 bases). The CDR3 has 15 amino acids. Germline V CDR1 and CDR2: LGHNA, YSLEER. Trimming took 1 base from V and 12 from J, leaving 19 bases between them. Here the CDR3 DNA reads TGCGCCAGCAGCCAAGTCTTAGCCCCACGGGGAGGGCAGTTCTTC. As protein: CASSQVLAPRGGQFF.

The V gene is TRBV10-3, the J gene TRBJ2-1, with D uncertain. This CDR3 region has 15 residues. The V end was cut by 1 base, the J end by 5 bases, with 12 bases between. Germline V gives CDR1 ENHRY, CDR2 SYGVKD. The DNA for the CDR3 is TGTGCCATCAGTGAGTTAGTAGTCGCTAACAATGAGCAGTTCTTC. Its translation is CAISELVVANNEQFF.

The rearrangement joins TRBV5-1 to TRBJ1-1; TRBD1 might be the D (5 bases). V was clipped by 1 base and J by 4 bases, with 11 bases between them. CDR1 and CDR2 (germline): SGHRS, YFSETQ. CDR3 length: 14 amino acids. CDR3 bases: TGCGCCAGCAGCTTGCTAGGGGCCGGCACTGAAGCTTTCTTT. This gives the protein CASSLLGAGTEAFF.

V usage is TRBV7-2 and J usage is TRBJ1-1; possible D gene TRBD1, 6 bases. The CDR3 loop spans 14 amino acids. The germline V gene encodes CDR1 SGHTA and CDR2 FQGNSA. Trimming cost V 6 bases and J 2 bases, with 13 bases left between them. The CDR3 nucleotides are TGTGCCAGCAGAATGGACAGCTATAACACTGAAGCTTTCTTT. This sequence encodes CASRMDSYNTEAFF. Full variable domain (rest looked up from reference TRBV7-2 and TRBJ1-1): GAGVSQSPSNKVTEKGKDVELRCDPISGHTALYWYRQSLGQGLEFLIYFQGNSAPDKSGLPSDRFSAERTGGSVSTLTIQRTQQEDSAVYLCASRMDSYNTEAFFGQGTRLTVV.

The CDR3 nucleotides read TGTGCCAGCAGTGAGGAGGGCCCTACCTACAATGAGCAGTTCTTC. Its protein product is CASSEEGPTYNEQFF. The chain employs TRBV2 and TRBJ2-1; TRBD2 might be the D (6 bases). The CDR3 contains 15 residues. Germline CDR1 is SNHLY and CDR2 is FYNNEI. V shed 3 bases and J shed 2 bases, with 11 bases lying between them.

This chain links TRBV5-4 with TRBJ2-2, with 10 bases identical to TRBD1. V trimming: 3 bases; J trimming: 5 bases; junction bases outside the gene matches: 4. CDR1 and CDR2 (germline): SGHNT, YYREEE (reference sequence). The CDR3 totals 15 residues. DNA for the CDR3: TGTGCCAGCAGCTCCGGGACAGGGGTGACCGGGGAGCTGTTTTTT. Translating it yields CASSSGTGVTGELFF.

V is TRBV2 and J is TRBJ2-5, with D possibly TRBD2 on 6 matching bases. Germline V CDR1 and CDR2: SNHLY, FYNNEI. The CDR3 contains 16 residues. Trimming left V 6 bases short and J 5 bases short, with 22 bases between. The CDR3 loop reads CASSLLLAGGGETQYF. The CDR3 region has the DNA TGTGCCAGCAGCCTCCTACTAGCTGGAGGTGGGGAGACCCAGTACTTC.

The chain uses TRBV5-4 and TRBJ2-1, with a possible D match to TRBD1 (6 bases). Germline V lookup: CDR1 SGHNT, CDR2 YYREEE (reference sequence). The V end lost 2 bases, the J end lost 8 bases, and 8 bases lay between the germline ends. This CDR3 comprises 12 residues. The CDR3 is CASSFWGHEQFF. DNA of the CDR3: TGTGCCAGCAGCTTTTGGGGGCATGAGCAGTTCTTC.